The 30 T cell receptor beta chains reported below all come from one sample, sequenced in a study of shared clonotypes between healthy human individuals. Repertoires were generated with immunoSEQ multiplex PCR, while TCRdb's copy carries only in-frame clones and drops some. The table records some 660,000 clones, around three quarters of them present only once. Material for sequencing was memory CD4+ T cells sorted from blood. Documented subset: CD45RA-negative fraction. All receptors derive from a woman aged 30 to 39 in good health.

This sequence joins TRBV7-2 and TRBJ2-5; a weak D match, TRBD1 (5 bases). CDR3 size: 13 residues. The V end was cut by 6 bases, the J end by 4 bases, with 12 bases between. Germline V CDR1 and CDR2: SGHTA, FQGNSA. The DNA of the CDR3 is TGTGCCAGCAGTCTAACACAGGTAGAGACCCAGTACTTC. This encodes CASSLTQVETQYF.

The rearrangement uses TRBV7-8 and TRBJ2-2, with D maybe TRBD2 (6 bases). CDR1 SGHVS and CDR2 FQNEAQ come from the germline V gene. V was shortened by 5 bases and J by 4 bases, with 20 bases between the two germline ends. The CDR3 runs 17 residues. For the CDR3, the DNA is TGTGCCAGCAGCCCCCCCCTGCGTGAGCGGGCCACCGGGGAGCTGTTTTTT. Its protein is CASSPPLRERATGELFF.

This clone showed up many times. The chain links TRBV7-6 to TRBJ2-7; tentative D call: TRBD1 (5 bases). This CDR3 is 13 amino acids long. CDR1 and CDR2 (germline): SGHVS, FNYEAQ. V was shortened by 2 bases and J by 5 bases, with 10 bases between the two germline ends. Here the CDR3 DNA reads TGTGCCAGCAGCTTACAGGGTATCCACGAGCAGTACTTC. Translation gives CASSLQGIHEQYF.

The V call is TRBV5-1, the J call TRBJ2-3; 7 positions agree with TRBD2. The CDR3 totals 14 residues. V lost 5 bases, J lost 0 bases, and 3 bases stayed unmatched. CDR1 is SGHRS, CDR2 YFSETQ, per germline. Here the CDR3 DNA reads TGCGCCAGCAGGAGCGGGATTAGCACAGATACGCAGTATTTT. Encoded protein: CASRSGISTDTQYF.

The V gene is TRBV6-1, the J gene TRBJ2-5; D possibly uses TRBD1 or TRBD2 (6 bases each). Germline values: CDR1 MNHNS, CDR2 SASEGT. The CDR3 has 15 residues. Trimming stripped 1 base from V and 5 bases from J, with 14 bases between. For the CDR3, the DNA is TGTGCCAGCAGTGAAGAGGGTTGGAGGGGGGAGACCCAGTACTTC. It encodes CASSEEGWRGETQYF.

The gene calls are TRBV30 and TRBJ1-1, with D possibly TRBD1 on 5 matching bases. Germline V CDR1 and CDR2: GTSNPN, SVGIG (reference sequence). The CDR3 is 18 residues long. V dropped 2 bases and J dropped 1 base, with 23 bases sitting between them. CDR3 in DNA: TGTGCCTGGAGTTACACCGGGACGGCCATGAATGGGAACACTGAAGCTTTCTTT. It encodes CAWSYTGTAMNGNTEAFF. Combining the CDR3 with reference TRBV30 and TRBJ1-1 gives the whole variable domain SQTIHQWPATLVQPVGSPLSLECTVEGTSNPNLYWYRQAAGRGLQLLFYSVGIGQISSEVPQNLSASRPQDRQFILSSKKLLLSDSGFYLCAWSYTGTAMNGNTEAFFGQGTRLTVV.

The sample holds a few counts of this clone. The chain links TRBV6-1 to TRBJ1-5; D unclear. Trimming shortened V by 5 bases and J by 4 bases, and 12 bases separated the two germline ends. The CDR3 is 14 residues long. CDR1 and CDR2 from the germline V gene are MNHNS and SASEGT. For the CDR3, the DNA is TGTGCCAGCAGTAAGGCCGGGGAGAATCAGCCCCAGCATTTT. This encodes CASSKAGENQPQHF.

In its sample, this clone was seen a few times. The same CDR3 is also encoded by other DNA sequences in this sample. V usage is TRBV5-4 and J usage is TRBJ2-3, with a tentative D call TRBD2 (6 bases). Germline CDR1 is SGHNT and CDR2 is YYREEE (reference sequence). The V end lost 0 bases, the J end lost 2 bases, and 10 bases lay between the germline ends. The CDR3 length is 15 residues. The CDR3 DNA follows: TGTGCCAGCAGCTTGGCGTTAGCGGTCACAGATACGCAGTATTTT. As protein: CASSLALAVTDTQYF. The variable domain in full, completed from reference TRBV5-4 and TRBJ2-3, reads ETGVTQSPTHLIKTRGQQVTLRCSSQSGHNTVSWYQQALGQGPQFIFQYYREEENGRGNFPPRFSGLQFPNYSSELNVNALELDDSALYLCASSLALAVTDTQYFGPGTRLTVL.

The chain links TRBV7-9 to TRBJ2-1; the match to TRBD2 covers 8 bases. The V segment lost 5 bases and the J segment 10 bases; nucleotides outside the gene matches: 10. Germline-derived CDR1 and CDR2 are SEHNR and FQNEAQ (reference sequence). The CDR3 extends over 14 amino acids. CDR3 DNA sequence: TGTGCCAGCAGCCTCGGACTAGCACGACGCGAGCAGTTCTTC. The encoded protein is CASSLGLARREQFF.

The chain combines TRBV27 with TRBJ1-2; D not certain. Trimming took off 4 bases at V and 8 bases at J, with 14 bases between the two ends. The germline V gene encodes CDR1 MNHEY and CDR2 SMNVEV (reference sequence). There are 13 residues in the CDR3. Here the CDR3 DNA reads TGTGCCAGCAGTTCCCCGATGGGTTACGGCTACACCTTC. Amino acid sequence: CASSSPMGYGYTF.

CDR3 in DNA: TGCGCCAGCGGGGGGTTCGGAGATACGCAGTATTTT. Translated, it gives CASGGFGDTQYF. The V call is TRBV5-1, the J call TRBJ2-3, with D maybe TRBD2 (6 bases). V lost 7 bases, J lost 5 bases, and 11 bases lay in between. Germline V gene sequence: CDR1 SGHRS, CDR2 YFSETQ. The CDR3 consists of 12 residues.

This clone was recorded a few times. This chain uses TRBV2 with TRBJ2-6; D not certain. This CDR3 is built from 15 residues. V was shortened by 7 bases and J by 0 bases, with 10 bases between the two germline ends. CDR1 and CDR2 (germline): SNHLY, FYNNEI. The CDR3 protein is CASTPQLSGANVLTF. Written as DNA, the CDR3 is TGTGCCAGCACCCCGCAGCTCTCTGGGGCCAACGTCCTGACTTTC.

This clone showed up just a few times. The chain combines TRBV7-3 with TRBJ1-5, with a tentative D call TRBD1 (5 bases). V shed 3 bases and J shed 2 bases, with 23 bases lying between them. The CDR3 is 19 residues long. The germline gives CDR1 SGHTA, CDR2 FQGTGA. The CDR3 sequence is CASSLGTQTRLFRNQPQHF. The CDR3 coding sequence is TGTGCCAGCAGCTTGGGGACTCAGACGCGCCTCTTCCGCAATCAGCCCCAGCATTTT.

Details on this clone: At the DNA level, this CDR3 is encoded by other sequences in the same sample as well. The rearrangement links TRBV5-1 to TRBJ1-1, with a weak D call TRBD1 (5 bases). V lost 4 bases to trimming and J lost 0 bases, with 10 bases between them. This CDR3 comprises 14 residues. Germline CDR1 SGHRS, CDR2 YFSETQ. The CDR3, as DNA: TGCGCCAGCAGCCCCGGGACCCTGAACACTGAAGCTTTCTTT. This encodes CASSPGTLNTEAFF.

The chain combines TRBV15 with TRBJ1-5; D ambiguous. This CDR3 comprises 16 residues. V dropped 0 bases and J dropped 11 bases, with 20 bases sitting between them. The V gene's germline CDR1 is LNHNV and CDR2 YYDKDF (reference sequence). In DNA, the CDR3 is TGTGCCACCAGCAGAGATGCTGGCGCTAATTTTCGGACCCAGCATTTT. Translated, it gives CATSRDAGANFRTQHF.

The chain joins TRBV5-4 to TRBJ1-2; 9 nucleotides line up with TRBD1. The germline V gene has CDR1 SGHNT and CDR2 YYREEE (reference sequence). There are 14 residues in the CDR3. The J segment lost 8 bases and the V segment lost 0 bases, leaving 5 bases of the junction unmatched. The CDR3 is CASSLAGTGTGYTF. In nucleotides, the CDR3 is TGTGCCAGCAGCTTGGCCGGGACAGGGACGGGCTACACCTTC.

The chain uses TRBV2 and TRBJ2-6; weak D call: TRBD2 (6 bases). CDR3 length equals 16 residues. The V gene lost 3 bases and the J gene lost 2 bases, with 11 bases spanning the gap. Germline values: CDR1 SNHLY, CDR2 FYNNEI. CDR3 protein: CASSDGTGPGANVLTF. As DNA, the CDR3 is TGTGCCAGCAGTGACGGGACTGGGCCTGGGGCCAACGTCCTGACTTTC.

The chain carries TRBV19 and TRBJ1-1; D is unclear. The CDR3 contains 13 residues. Germline CDR1 is LNHDA and CDR2 is SQIVND (reference sequence). The V end lost 4 bases, the J end lost 0 bases, and 6 bases lay between the germline ends. CDR3 DNA: TGTGCCAGTAGTACCCCCCTGAACACTGAAGCTTTCTTT. The encoded protein is CASSTPLNTEAFF.

The chain combines TRBV6-5 with TRBJ2-5, with unresolved D. CDR1 and CDR2 from the germline V gene are MNHEY and SVGAGI. Trimming stripped 8 bases from V and 5 bases from J, with 9 bases between. CDR3 size: 11 residues. CDR3 in DNA: TGTGCCAGCGGGTTCGGGGAGACCCAGTACTTC. It yields the protein CASGFGETQYF.

The chain links TRBV7-2 to TRBJ1-5; 11 bases agree with TRBD1. The CDR3 runs 18 residues. With 1 base clipped from V and 0 bases from J, the junction kept 5 bases outside the gene matches. CDR1 is SGHTA, CDR2 FQGNSA, per germline. CDR3 DNA sequence: TGTGCCAGCAGCTTAGGGACAGGGGGCCCTAATAGCAATCAGCCCCAGCATTTT. Protein product: CASSLGTGGPNSNQPQHF.

The chain links TRBV2 to TRBJ1-4, with a possible D match to TRBD1 (6 bases). Germline V lookup: CDR1 SNHLY, CDR2 FYNNEI. CDR3 length: 13 residues. V lost 1 base and J 14 bases, leaving 14 bases between the germline ends. The CDR3 sequence: CASSEDLNRDLFF. The DNA of the CDR3 is TGTGCCAGCAGTGAAGATTTGAACAGGGACCTGTTTTTT.

The chain combines TRBV10-1 with TRBJ2-3, with D maybe TRBD2 (5 bases). The CDR3 contains 15 residues. With 8 bases removed from V and 0 bases from J, the gap between germline ends came to 15 bases. CDR1 and CDR2 from the germline V gene are WNHNN and SYGVQD (reference sequence). CDR3 in amino acids: CASGLGGGSTDTQYF. CDR3 sequence (DNA): TGCGCCAGCGGGTTAGGCGGAGGAAGCACAGATACGCAGTATTTT.

The rearrangement joins TRBV6-1 to TRBJ2-1; D gene uncertain. Germline assignment: CDR1 MNHNS and CDR2 SASEGT. The CDR3 has 13 residues. Trimming removed 4 bases at V and 6 bases at J, with 10 bases between. Here the CDR3 reads CASSGGFVNEQFF. CDR3 nucleotides: TGTGCCAGCAGTGGGGGTTTCGTCAATGAGCAGTTCTTC.

This clone appeared once. V usage is TRBV6-1 and J usage is TRBJ1-3; TRBD1 matches at 7 bases. Germline-derived CDR1 and CDR2 are MNHNS and SASEGT. V lost 6 bases to trimming and J lost 3 bases; unmatched junction nucleotides: 8. The CDR3 length is 15 residues. In DNA form, the CDR3 reads TGTGCCAGCAGGGACGACAGGGCCGGTGGAAACACCATATATTTT. This gives the protein CASRDDRAGGNTIYF.

The chain employs TRBV27 and TRBJ2-7, with D unclear. Trimming left V 3 bases short and J 6 bases short, with 3 bases between. The length of the CDR3 is 10 residues. The germline gives CDR1 MNHEY, CDR2 SMNVEV (reference sequence). Written as DNA, the CDR3 is TGTGCCAGCAGTTTCTCCGAGCAGTACTTC. Protein product: CASSFSEQYF.

V is TRBV7-2 and J is TRBJ2-3; perhaps TRBD1 as D (5 bases). V was clipped by 5 bases and J by 4 bases, with 16 bases between them. CDR3 length: 15 residues. From germline, CDR1 is SGHTA and CDR2 FQGNSA. The CDR3 DNA reads as TGTGCCAGCAGCCAGGGCCGGGTTAAGTCAGATACGCAGTATTTT. Translation: CASSQGRVKSDTQYF. Together with reference TRBV7-2 and TRBJ2-3, the CDR3 gives the full variable domain: GAGVSQSPSNKVTEKGKDVELRCDPISGHTALYWYRQSLGQGLEFLIYFQGNSAPDKSGLPSDRFSAERTGGSVSTLTIQRTQQEDSAVYLCASSQGRVKSDTQYFGPGTRLTVL.

The chain has TRBV7-6 and TRBJ1-2, with 8 bases lining up with TRBD1. This CDR3 is built from 16 residues. Germline V gene data show CDR1 as SGHVS and CDR2 as FNYEAQ. The ends lost 4 bases at V and 6 bases at J; junction bases unmatched: 13. The CDR3 region is CASSSPGRTGSHGYTF. CDR3 DNA: TGTGCCAGCAGCTCCCCGGGGCGGACAGGGTCCCATGGCTACACCTTC.

This clone was seen once. The chain carries TRBV29-1 and TRBJ2-2; D is possibly TRBD1 (6 bases). Trimming pared 7 bases from V and 4 bases from J, leaving 16 bases between. The germline gives CDR1 SQVTM, CDR2 ANQGSEA. The CDR3 totals 14 residues. CDR3 DNA sequence: TGCAGCGCCTCCGGGACACCTCGCACCGGGGAGCTGTTTTTT. Amino acids: CSASGTPRTGELFF.

The rearrangement uses TRBV29-1 and TRBJ1-2; weak D call: TRBD1 (5 bases). The CDR3 covers 15 residues. V lost 8 bases and J lost 9, with 28 bases in between. The germline V gene encodes CDR1 SQVTM and CDR2 ANQGSEA. CDR3 nucleotide sequence: TGCAGCACAACCAACCCCCCAGGGCCGCCCTTTCGCTACACCTTC. This translates into CSTTNPPGPPFRYTF.

The chain carries TRBV6-1 and TRBJ1-5, with D hard to call. Germline CDR1 reads MNHNS; CDR2 reads SASEGT. Trimming pared 10 bases from V and 2 bases from J, leaving 12 bases between. The CDR3 has 13 amino acids. CDR3 sequence (DNA): TGTGCCACCCCCCATATGGGCAATCAGCCCCAGCATTTT. Amino acid sequence: CATPHMGNQPQHF.